These 8 T cell receptor beta chains share one sample of origin, sequenced in a study of shared clonotypes between healthy human individuals. The naive CD8 population came from CD45RO-negative cells selected for CCR7, without terminally differentiated effector memory CD45RA+ cells. TCRdb's table, derived via immunoSEQ multiplex PCR, lists solely in-frame clones and lacks some. The top ten hold approximately 1% of the sample, which has about 2 million clones, roughly 94% seen once. The sequenced sample consisted of naive CD8+ T cells sorted from blood. These receptors originate from a man aged 18 to 35 in good health.

The genes are TRBV4-3 and TRBJ2-7, with 7 bases that match TRBD2. The ends lost 4 bases at V and 1 base at J; junction bases unmatched: 7. Germline V gene sequence: CDR1 LGHNA, CDR2 YSLEER. This CDR3 region has 15 residues. The CDR3 region is CASSLDRDYSYEQYF. CDR3 DNA: TGCGCCAGCAGCCTAGACCGGGACTATTCCTACGAGCAGTACTTC.

With respect to this clone: This sample includes further DNA sequences coding for the same CDR3. The chain carries TRBV4-1 and TRBJ2-1, with 7 bases fitting TRBD2. Germline V gene data show CDR1 as MGHRA and CDR2 as YSYEKL. The V and J ends lost 1 base and 4 bases, in that order; junction bases with no gene match: 4. The CDR3 has 15 residues. CDR3 bases: TGCGCCAGCAGCCAAGTGCCTAGCGGATACAATGAGCAGTTCTTC. This gives the protein CASSQVPSGYNEQFF.

This rearrangement joins TRBV30 to TRBJ1-4; D is undetermined. The V and J ends lost 0 bases and 3 bases respectively, with 11 bases between them. Germline assignment: CDR1 GTSNPN and CDR2 SVGIG (reference sequence). This CDR3 is 15 amino acids long. CDR3 nucleotides: TGTGCCTGGAGTGTTCCGGGGAGGTCTAATGAAAAACTGTTTTTT. Residues: CAWSVPGRSNEKLFF.

This CDR3 is CASSKGPVTNYGYTF. The CDR3 nucleotides are TGTGCCAGCAGCAAAGGACCCGTGACTAACTATGGCTACACCTTC. The V and J genes are TRBV21-1 and TRBJ1-2. TRBV21-1 is a pseudogene locus. This CDR3 region has 15 residues.

The gene calls are TRBV6-5 and TRBJ2-7; 8 bases match TRBD1. The CDR3 is 16 residues long. The ends lost 2 bases at V and 2 bases at J; junction bases unmatched: 8. Germline V lookup: CDR1 MNHEY, CDR2 SVGAGI. CDR3 protein: CASSYLSGGVTYEQYF. The DNA of the CDR3 is TGTGCCAGCAGTTACCTCTCAGGGGGCGTCACCTACGAGCAGTACTTC.

The CDR3 bases are TGCGCCAGCAGCCAAGTGTCCAGCGGGCTATACAATGAGCAGTTCTTC. Translated: CASSQVSSGLYNEQFF. The J gene is TRBJ2-1, the V gene TRBV4-3; D is perhaps TRBD2 (6 bases). This CDR3 has 16 amino acids. Trimming removed 1 base at V and 4 bases at J, with 14 bases between. Germline V gene data show CDR1 as LGHNA and CDR2 as YSLEER.

The J gene is TRBJ2-1, the V gene TRBV5-5; 10 bases map to TRBD1. V was clipped by 4 bases and J by 2 bases; unmatched bases: 3. Germline loops: CDR1 SGHKS, CDR2 YYEKEE (reference sequence). This CDR3 has 15 amino acids. The DNA of the CDR3 is TGTGCCAGCAGCCCCGGGACAGGGGCCTACAATGAGCAGTTCTTC. Translated, it gives CASSPGTGAYNEQFF. The variable domain in full, completed from reference TRBV5-5 and TRBJ2-1, reads DAGVTQSPTHLIKTRGQQVTLRCSPISGHKSVSWYQQVLGQGPQFIFQYYEKEERGRGNFPDRFSARQFPNYSSELNVNALLLGDSALYLCASSPGTGAYNEQFFGPGTRLTVL.

This sequence joins TRBV29-1 and TRBJ1-2; 8 bases map to TRBD1. Trimming at V came to 6 bases and at J to 8 bases, leaving 14 bases not matched to a gene. CDR1 is SQVTM, CDR2 ANQGSEA, per germline. The CDR3 length is 14 residues. As DNA, the CDR3 is TGCAGCGTACCCGGGACAGGCGTCCCCCGGGGCTACACCTTC. Translation gives CSVPGTGVPRGYTF. Using reference TRBV29-1 and TRBJ1-2 for the parts outside the CDR3, the full variable domain is SAVISQKPSRDICQRGTSLTIQCQVDSQVTMMFWYRQQPGQSLTLIATANQGSEATYESGFVIDKFPISRPNLTFSTLTVSNMSPEDSSIYLCSVPGTGVPRGYTFGSGTRLTVV.